This T cell receptor (beta chain) stems from a study of blood T cell repertoires in COVID-19. The overall study: Specimens from acute and convalescent COVID-19 originated in the United States, Italy and Spain. The cDNA or gDNA used as material had been derived from T cells, B-cell-depleted T cells, or PBMCs.

The CDR3 has 13 residues. This clone came up a few times. Per the authors' pipeline: It was from reference gene primer amplification that nucleated cell counts were estimated. Sequencing used immunoSEQ multiplex PCR; TCRdb keeps in-frame clones, though not all of them. V and J calls and clone size are given by that table; D and trimming were obtained from the DNA. This repertoire shows hundreds of thousands of clones, 65% to 85% found once; its top ten account for 7% to 10%. This chain joins TRBV21-1 and TRBJ1-4; TRBD1 is the table's D call and was not checked against the DNA. TRBV21-1 is a pseudogene locus. The receptor comes from a woman between 50 and 59 years old with acute or convalescent COVID-19. The sequencing input was peripheral blood. This chain's CDR3 is CASRRTGNEKLFF. CDR3 coding DNA: TGTGCCAGCAGGAGGACAGGGAATGAAAAACTGTTTTTT.